This T cell receptor beta chain was profiled in a study of blood T cell repertoires in COVID-19. Authors' data handling: Cell counts per sample came from amplifying reference gene primers. Method: immunoSEQ multiplex PCR; TCRdb's copy keeps in-frame clones and lacks some. V and J calls and clone size are those listed in that table; D and trimming were worked out from the DNA. Altogether about 29,000 clones are present, less than 90% being singletons, with the ten largest covering 9% to 10%. This clone was detected only once. The length of the CDR3 is 15 residues. CDR1 and CDR2 (germline): LNHDA, SQIVND (reference sequence). Losses at the gene ends were 7 bases for V and 1 base for J; bases not matched to a gene: 9.

The sequence was obtained from a man older than 75 with active COVID-19. The genes are TRBV19 and TRBJ1-2; 7 positions agree with TRBD1. The sequencing sample was made of peripheral blood. CDR3 sequence (DNA): TGTGCCAGTACCCCTACAGGGGTAGGTAACTATGGCTACACCTTC. Translating it yields CASTPTGVGNYGYTF.